This T cell receptor (beta chain) was recovered during a study of vaccination and CD4 T cells after COVID-19. The junction had 7 bases not matched to a gene; V was cut back by 3 bases and J by 5 bases. The CDR3 length is 14 residues. Germline-derived CDR1 and CDR2 are GTSNPN and SVGIG (reference sequence). Treatment: approximately 9-day PBMC culture with coronavirus spike peptide pools or control peptides (ViraFEST assay). The Oncomine TCR Beta short-read assay generated sequence data from the DNA of cultured CD4+ T cells. TCRdb itself ran the PCR reads through MiXCR, one entry per CDR3 protein. This sample has around 10,000 distinct CDR3 sequences, with 73% found just once. With respect to this clonotype: No antigen is known for it.

This chain connects TRBV30 to TRBJ1-5, with 7 bases aligning to TRBD1. The sample consisted of CD4+ T cells from blood, cultured in vitro. This sequence originates from a human donor who had recovered from COVID-19. DNA for the CDR3: TGTGCCTGGAGCCAAGACAGGGAGGATCAGCCCCAGCATTTT. It translates to CAWSQDREDQPQHF.